This record concerns one T cell receptor (beta chain) sequence. Antigen unknown. This record belongs to a study of T cell responses to AZD1222 COVID-19 vaccine. In the study overall: Pooled together were second doses at about 4 or about 12 weeks.

Between the trimmed V and J ends, which lost 3 bases and 2 bases, there was a span of 14 bases. The CDR3 sequence is 16 residues long. Per germline, CDR1 MDHEN and CDR2 SYDVKM. Study outcomes and limitations: Recipients of two AZD1222 doses showed rising Spike-specific TCR breadth and depth. Nearly half of the spike-specific TCRs reportedly recognize variant regions that carry no mutations. The study found vaccine-associated CD4 TCRs spanning spike, dominant at 160-218 and 743-854.

The method was immunoSEQ multiplex PCR; TCRdb's version includes in-frame clones alone and lacks a portion of them. The repertoire holds roughly 140,000 clones, with about 90% as singletons. This clonotype originated in an adult in good health. Sequences were derived from peripheral blood, sampled on day 0 of AZD1222 vaccination. This sequence joins TRBV28 and TRBJ1-5; D is undetermined. In nucleotides, the CDR3 is TGTGCCAGCAGTTTTTCCGGGCGCGGGGGCAATCAGCCCCAGCATTTT. This encodes CASSFSGRGGNQPQHF.